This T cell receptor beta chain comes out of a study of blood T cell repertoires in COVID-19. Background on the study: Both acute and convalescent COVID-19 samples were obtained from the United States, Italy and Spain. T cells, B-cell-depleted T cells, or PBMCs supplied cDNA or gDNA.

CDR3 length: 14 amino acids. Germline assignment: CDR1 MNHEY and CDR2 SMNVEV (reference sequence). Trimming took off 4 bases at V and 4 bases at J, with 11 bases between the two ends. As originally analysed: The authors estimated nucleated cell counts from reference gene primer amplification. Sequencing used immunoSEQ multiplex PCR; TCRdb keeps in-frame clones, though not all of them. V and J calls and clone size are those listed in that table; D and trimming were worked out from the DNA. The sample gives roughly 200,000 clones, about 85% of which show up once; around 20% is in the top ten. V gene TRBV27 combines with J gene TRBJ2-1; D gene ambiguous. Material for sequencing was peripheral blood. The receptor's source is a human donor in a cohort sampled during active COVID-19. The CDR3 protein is CASSYYEAYNEQFF. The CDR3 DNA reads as TGTGCCAGCAGTTACTACGAAGCATACAATGAGCAGTTCTTC.